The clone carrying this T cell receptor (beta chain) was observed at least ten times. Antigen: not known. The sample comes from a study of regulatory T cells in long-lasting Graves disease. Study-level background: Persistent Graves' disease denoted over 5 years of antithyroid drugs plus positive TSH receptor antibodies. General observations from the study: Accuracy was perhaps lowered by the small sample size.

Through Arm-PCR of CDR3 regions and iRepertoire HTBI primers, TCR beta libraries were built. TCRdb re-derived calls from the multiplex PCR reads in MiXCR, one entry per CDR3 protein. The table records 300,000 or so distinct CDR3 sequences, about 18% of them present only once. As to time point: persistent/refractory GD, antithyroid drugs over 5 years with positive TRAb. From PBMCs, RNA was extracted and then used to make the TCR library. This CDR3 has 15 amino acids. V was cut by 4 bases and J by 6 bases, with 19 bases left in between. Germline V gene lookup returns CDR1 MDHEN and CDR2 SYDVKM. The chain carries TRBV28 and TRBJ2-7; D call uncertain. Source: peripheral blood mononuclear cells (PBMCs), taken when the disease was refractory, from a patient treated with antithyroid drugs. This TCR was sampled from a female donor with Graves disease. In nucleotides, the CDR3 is TGTGCCAGCAGTTCCTCCCTGGAACAGTGGTTCGAGCAGTACTTC. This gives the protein CASSSSLEQWFEQYF.